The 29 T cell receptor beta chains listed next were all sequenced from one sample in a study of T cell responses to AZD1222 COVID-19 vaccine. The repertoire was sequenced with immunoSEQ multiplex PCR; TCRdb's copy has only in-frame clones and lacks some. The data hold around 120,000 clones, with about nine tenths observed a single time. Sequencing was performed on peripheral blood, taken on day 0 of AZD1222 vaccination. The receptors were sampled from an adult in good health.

The CDR3 here is CASSEARGGNQPQHF. DNA of the CDR3: TGTGCCAGCAGTGAAGCGCGGGGGGGGAATCAGCCCCAGCATTTT. The genes are TRBV6-1 and TRBJ1-5, with D maybe TRBD1 (5 bases). Germline V gene lookup returns CDR1 MNHNS and CDR2 SASEGT. Trimming cost V 0 bases and J 4 bases, with 10 bases left between them. The CDR3 length is 15 residues.

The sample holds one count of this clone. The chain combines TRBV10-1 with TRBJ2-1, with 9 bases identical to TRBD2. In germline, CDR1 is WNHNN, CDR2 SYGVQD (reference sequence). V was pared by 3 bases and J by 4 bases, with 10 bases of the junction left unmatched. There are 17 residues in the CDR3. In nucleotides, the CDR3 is TGCGCCAGCAGTGACCCCTCGGCGGGGGGGTTTTACAATGAGCAGTTCTTC. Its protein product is CASSDPSAGGFYNEQFF.

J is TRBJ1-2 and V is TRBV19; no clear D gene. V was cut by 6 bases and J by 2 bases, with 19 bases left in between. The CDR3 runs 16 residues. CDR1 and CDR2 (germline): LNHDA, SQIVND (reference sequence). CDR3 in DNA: TGTGCCAGTAGGGGAACCTCTTTGACGGTAAACTATGGCTACACCTTC. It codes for CASRGTSLTVNYGYTF.

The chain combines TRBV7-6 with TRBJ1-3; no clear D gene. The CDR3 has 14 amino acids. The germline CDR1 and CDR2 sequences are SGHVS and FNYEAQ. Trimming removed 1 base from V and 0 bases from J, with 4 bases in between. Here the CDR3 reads CASSLVSSGNTIYF. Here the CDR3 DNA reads TGTGCCAGCAGCTTAGTGAGCTCTGGAAACACCATATATTTT.

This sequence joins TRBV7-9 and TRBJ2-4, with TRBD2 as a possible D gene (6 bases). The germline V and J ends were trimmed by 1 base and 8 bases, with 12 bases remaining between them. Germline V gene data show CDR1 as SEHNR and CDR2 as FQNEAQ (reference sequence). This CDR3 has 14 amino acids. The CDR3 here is CASSLVGGRDIQYF. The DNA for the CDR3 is TGTGCCAGCAGCTTAGTCGGGGGTAGGGACATTCAGTACTTC.

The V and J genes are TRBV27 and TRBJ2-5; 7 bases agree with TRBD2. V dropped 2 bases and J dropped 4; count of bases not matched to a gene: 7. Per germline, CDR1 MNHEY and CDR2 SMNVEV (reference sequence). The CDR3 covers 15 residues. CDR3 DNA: TGTGCCAGCAGTTTACCCGGCACGGGGGGAGAGACCCAGTACTTC. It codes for CASSLPGTGGETQYF.

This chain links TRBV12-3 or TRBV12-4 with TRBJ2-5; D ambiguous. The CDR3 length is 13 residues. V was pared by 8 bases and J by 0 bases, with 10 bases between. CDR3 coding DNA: TGTGCCAGCGGGGTACGGAACCAAGAGACCCAGTACTTC. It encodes CASGVRNQETQYF.

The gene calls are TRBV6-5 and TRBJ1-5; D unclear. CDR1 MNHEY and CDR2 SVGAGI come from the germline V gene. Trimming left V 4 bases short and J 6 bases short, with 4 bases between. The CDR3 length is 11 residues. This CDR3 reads CASSLRQPQHF. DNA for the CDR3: TGTGCCAGCAGTTTACGTCAGCCCCAGCATTTT.

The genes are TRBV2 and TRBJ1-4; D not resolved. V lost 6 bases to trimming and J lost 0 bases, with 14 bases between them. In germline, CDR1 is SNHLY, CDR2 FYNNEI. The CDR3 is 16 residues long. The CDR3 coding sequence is TGTGCCAGCAGACCCCGCGGGTTTTCAACTAATGAAAAACTGTTTTTT. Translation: CASRPRGFSTNEKLFF.

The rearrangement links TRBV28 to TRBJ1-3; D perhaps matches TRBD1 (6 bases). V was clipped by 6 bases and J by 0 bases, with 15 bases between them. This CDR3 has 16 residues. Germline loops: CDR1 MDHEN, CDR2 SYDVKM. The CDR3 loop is CASSGEQGPSGNTIYF. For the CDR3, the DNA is TGTGCCAGCAGCGGGGAACAGGGCCCCTCTGGAAACACCATATATTTT.

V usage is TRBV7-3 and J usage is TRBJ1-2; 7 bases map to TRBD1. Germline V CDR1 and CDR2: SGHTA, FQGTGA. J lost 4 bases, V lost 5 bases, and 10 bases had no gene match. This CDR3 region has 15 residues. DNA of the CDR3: TGTGCCAGCAGCCCGACAGGGCCTACTGGCTATGGCTACACCTTC. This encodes CASSPTGPTGYGYTF.

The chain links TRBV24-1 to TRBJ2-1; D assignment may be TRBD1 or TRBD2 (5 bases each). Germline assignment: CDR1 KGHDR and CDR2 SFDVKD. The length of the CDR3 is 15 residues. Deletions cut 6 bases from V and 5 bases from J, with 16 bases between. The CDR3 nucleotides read TGTGCCACCAGTCCCCAGTGGGACGGTCACAATGAGCAGTTCTTC. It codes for CATSPQWDGHNEQFF.

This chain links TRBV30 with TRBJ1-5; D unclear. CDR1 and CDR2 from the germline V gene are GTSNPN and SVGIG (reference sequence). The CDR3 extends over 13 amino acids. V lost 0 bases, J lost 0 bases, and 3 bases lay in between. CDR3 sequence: CAWSVTSNQPQHF. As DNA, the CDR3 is TGTGCCTGGAGTGTAACTAGCAATCAGCCCCAGCATTTT.

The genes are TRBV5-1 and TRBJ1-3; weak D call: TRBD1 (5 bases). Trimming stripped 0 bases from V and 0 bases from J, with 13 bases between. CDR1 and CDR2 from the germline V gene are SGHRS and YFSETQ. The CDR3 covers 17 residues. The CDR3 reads CASSLDGAGGSGNTIYF. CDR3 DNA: TGCGCCAGCAGCTTGGATGGGGCGGGGGGCTCTGGAAACACCATATATTTT.

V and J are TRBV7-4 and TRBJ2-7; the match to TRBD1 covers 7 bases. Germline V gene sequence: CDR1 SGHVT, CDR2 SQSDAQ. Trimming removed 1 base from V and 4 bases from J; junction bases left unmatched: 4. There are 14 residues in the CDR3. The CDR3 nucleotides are TGTGCCAGCAGCTTAGACCGGACAGGATACGAGCAGTACTTC. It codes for CASSLDRTGYEQYF.

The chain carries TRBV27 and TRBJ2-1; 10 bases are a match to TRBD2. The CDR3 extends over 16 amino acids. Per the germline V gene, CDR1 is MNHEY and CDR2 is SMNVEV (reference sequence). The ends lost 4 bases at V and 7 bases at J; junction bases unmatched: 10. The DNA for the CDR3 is TGTGCCAGCAGTTATCCAGCGGGAGGGAGATATAATGAGCAGTTCTTC. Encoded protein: CASSYPAGGRYNEQFF.

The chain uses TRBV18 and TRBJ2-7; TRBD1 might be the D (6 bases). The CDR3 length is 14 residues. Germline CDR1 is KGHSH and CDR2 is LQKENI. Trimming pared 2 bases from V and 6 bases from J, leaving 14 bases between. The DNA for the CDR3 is TGTGCCAGCTCACCATTAAAACAGGGCAGCGAGCAGTACTTC. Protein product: CASSPLKQGSEQYF. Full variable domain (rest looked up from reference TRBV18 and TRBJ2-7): NAGVMQNPRHLVRRRGQEARLRCSPMKGHSHVYWYRQLPEEGLKFMVYLQKENIIDESGMPKERFSAEFPKEGPSILRIQQVVRGDSAAYFCASSPLKQGSEQYFGPGTRLTVT.

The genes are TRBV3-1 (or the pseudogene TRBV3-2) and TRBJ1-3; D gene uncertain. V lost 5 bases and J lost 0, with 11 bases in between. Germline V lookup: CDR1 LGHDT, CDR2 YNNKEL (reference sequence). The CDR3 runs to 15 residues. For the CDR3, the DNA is TGTGCCAGCAGCTCGTTTTTTTTCTCTGGAAACACCATATATTTT. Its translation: CASSSFFFSGNTIYF.

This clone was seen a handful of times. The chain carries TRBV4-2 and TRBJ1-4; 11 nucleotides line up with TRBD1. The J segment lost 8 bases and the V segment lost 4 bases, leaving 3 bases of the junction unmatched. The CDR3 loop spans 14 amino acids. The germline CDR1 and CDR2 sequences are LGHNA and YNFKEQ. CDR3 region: CASSPGTGGEKLFF. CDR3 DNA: TGTGCCAGCAGCCCCGGGACAGGGGGAGAAAAACTGTTTTTT.

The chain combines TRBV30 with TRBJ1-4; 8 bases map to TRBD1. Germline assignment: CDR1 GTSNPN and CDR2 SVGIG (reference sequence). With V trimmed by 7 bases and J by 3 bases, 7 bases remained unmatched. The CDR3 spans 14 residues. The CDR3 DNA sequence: TGTGCCTACGACCAGGGGGCGGCTAATGAAAAACTGTTTTTT. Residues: CAYDQGAANEKLFF. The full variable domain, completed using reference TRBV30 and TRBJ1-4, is SQTIHQWPATLVQPVGSPLSLECTVEGTSNPNLYWYRQAAGRGLQLLFYSVGIGQISSEVPQNLSASRPQDRQFILSSKKLLLSDSGFYLCAYDQGAANEKLFFGSGTQLSVL.

The CDR3 bases are TGTGCCAGCAGCGTAGAGGGGCGGGCGCGACGAGAAAAACTGTTTTTT. It codes for CASSVEGRARREKLFF. The chain recombines TRBV9 with TRBJ1-4; D is possibly TRBD1 (5 bases). The CDR3 is 16 residues long. Germline lookup yields CDR1 SGDLS and CDR2 YYNGEE. The germline V and J ends were trimmed by 0 bases and 8 bases, with 17 bases remaining between them.

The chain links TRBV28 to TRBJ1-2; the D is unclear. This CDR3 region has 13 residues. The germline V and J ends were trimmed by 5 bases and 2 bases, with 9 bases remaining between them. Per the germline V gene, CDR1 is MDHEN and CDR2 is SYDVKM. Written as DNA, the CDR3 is TGTGCCAGCAGTCCGGGTCCCAACTATGGCTACACCTTC. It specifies CASSPGPNYGYTF.

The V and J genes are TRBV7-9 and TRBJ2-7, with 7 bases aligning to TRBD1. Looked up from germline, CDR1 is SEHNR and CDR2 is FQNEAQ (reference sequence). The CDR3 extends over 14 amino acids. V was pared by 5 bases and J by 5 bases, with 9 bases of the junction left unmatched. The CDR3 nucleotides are TGTGCCAGCAGCACCCTTCAGGGGGTTCACGAGCAGTACTTC. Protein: CASSTLQGVHEQYF.

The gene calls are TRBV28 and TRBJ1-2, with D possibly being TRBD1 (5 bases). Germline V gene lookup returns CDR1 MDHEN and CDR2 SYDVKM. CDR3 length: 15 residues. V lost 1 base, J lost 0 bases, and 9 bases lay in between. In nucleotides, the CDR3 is TGTGCCAGCAGTTTATTGACAGCTACTAACTATGGCTACACCTTC. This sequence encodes CASSLLTATNYGYTF.

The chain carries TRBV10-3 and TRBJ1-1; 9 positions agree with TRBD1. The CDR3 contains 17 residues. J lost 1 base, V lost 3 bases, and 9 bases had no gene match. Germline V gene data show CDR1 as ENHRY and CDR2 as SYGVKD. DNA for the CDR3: TGTGCCATCAGTGACCACGAGGGGACAGGGAGGAACACTGAAGCTTTCTTT. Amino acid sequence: CAISDHEGTGRNTEAFF.

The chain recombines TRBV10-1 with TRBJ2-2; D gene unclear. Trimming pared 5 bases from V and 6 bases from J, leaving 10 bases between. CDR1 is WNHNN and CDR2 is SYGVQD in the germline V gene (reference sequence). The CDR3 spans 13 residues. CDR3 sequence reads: CASSSARPGELFF. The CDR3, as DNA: TGCGCCAGCAGTAGCGCCCGCCCCGGGGAGCTGTTTTTT.

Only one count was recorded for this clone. The DNA for the CDR3 is TGTGCCAGCAGCTTCTCTGGAATGAGCTCCTACAATGAGCAGTTCTTC. Its translation: CASSFSGMSSYNEQFF. The V gene is TRBV7-8, the J gene TRBJ2-1; no firm D call. Germline CDR1 is SGHVS and CDR2 is FQNEAQ. V lost 3 bases to trimming and J lost 0 bases, with 12 bases between them. The CDR3 runs to 16 residues.

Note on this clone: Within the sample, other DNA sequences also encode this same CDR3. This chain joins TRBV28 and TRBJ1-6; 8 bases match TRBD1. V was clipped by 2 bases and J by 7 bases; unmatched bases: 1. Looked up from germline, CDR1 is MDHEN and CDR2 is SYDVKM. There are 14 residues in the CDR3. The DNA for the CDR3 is TGTGCCAGCAGTTTAGGACAGGGAAATTCACCCCTCCACTTT. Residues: CASSLGQGNSPLHF.

CDR3 sequence: CASRWQSNTGELFF. In nucleotides, the CDR3 is TGCGCCAGCAGGTGGCAGTCGAACACCGGGGAGCTGTTTTTT. The chain joins TRBV5-1 to TRBJ2-2, with D unclear. Germline assignment: CDR1 SGHRS and CDR2 YFSETQ. The CDR3 is made up of 14 amino acids. Trimming stripped 5 bases from V and 0 bases from J, with 8 bases between.